This T cell receptor (beta chain) was recorded in a study of blood T cell repertoires in COVID-19. Across the whole study: Sample material is recorded as cDNA or gDNA derived from T cells, B-cell-depleted T cells, or PBMCs.

CDR1 and CDR2 from the germline V gene are MNHEY and SMNVEV (reference sequence). V lost 5 bases and J lost 2, with 10 bases in between. The CDR3 is 15 amino acids. Authors' analysis steps: It was from reference gene primer amplification that nucleated cell counts were estimated. TCRdb's table, derived via immunoSEQ multiplex PCR, lists solely in-frame clones and lacks some. V, J and clone size are taken as reported in that table, and D and trimming were inferred from the DNA itself. The sample consists of under 150,000 clones, roughly 83% of them appearing once. The receptor's source is a man aged 25-40 years with acute or convalescent COVID-19. Input material: peripheral blood. The rearrangement links TRBV27 to TRBJ2-6, with D maybe TRBD1 (5 bases). CDR3 sequence reads: CASSLQGTGANVLTF. The DNA for the CDR3 is TGTGCCAGCAGTCTCCAGGGTACTGGGGCCAACGTCCTGACTTTC.